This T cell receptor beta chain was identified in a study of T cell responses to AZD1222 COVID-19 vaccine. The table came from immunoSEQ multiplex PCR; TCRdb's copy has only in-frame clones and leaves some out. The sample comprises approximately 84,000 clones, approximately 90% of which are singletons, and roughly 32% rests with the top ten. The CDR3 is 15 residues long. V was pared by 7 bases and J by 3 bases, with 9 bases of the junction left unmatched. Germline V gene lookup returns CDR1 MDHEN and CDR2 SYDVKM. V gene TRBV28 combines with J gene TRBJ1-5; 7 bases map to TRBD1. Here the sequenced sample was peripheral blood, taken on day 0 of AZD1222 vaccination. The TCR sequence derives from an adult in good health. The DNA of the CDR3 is TGTGCCAGCACCCAACTGGACAGGAACAATCAGCCCCAGCATTTT. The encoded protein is CASTQLDRNNQPQHF.